The 26 T cell receptor beta chains given below trace back to one sample, sequenced in a study of patients and donors after allogeneic stem cell transplantation. TCRdb analysed the RT-PCR reads with MiXCR anew, one entry per CDR3 protein. The sample has more than 150,000 distinct CDR3 sequences, around two fifths seen once; the top ten hold 33%. The sequencing sample was made of blood, either unsorted or a sorted T cell fraction (not recorded which). These receptors were taken from a human donor who was either an allogeneic HSCT recipient or a stem cell or donor lymphocyte infusion donor (not recorded which). It is not recorded whose cells these are; they may come from a transplant donor.

This clonotype has more than one count but fewer than ten. This chain connects TRBV6-5 to TRBJ2-7; D remains unclear. Germline values: CDR1 MNHEY, CDR2 SVGAGI. The CDR3 consists of 17 residues. Trimming shortened V by 0 bases and J by 2 bases, and 17 bases separated the two germline ends. CDR3 DNA: TGTGCCAGCAGTTACTCCTCGCCCACCCTCTACGCCTACGAGCAGTACTTC. As protein: CASSYSSPTLYAYEQYF.

The chain has TRBV6-1 and TRBJ2-1, with D hard to call. The CDR3 spans 14 residues. Trimming pared 6 bases from V and 0 bases from J, leaving 9 bases between. Germline values: CDR1 MNHNS, CDR2 SASEGT. The CDR3 DNA follows: TGTGCCAGCAGACTCCAGAGCTCCTACAATGAGCAGTTCTTC. This gives the protein CASRLQSSYNEQFF.

This clonotype was found a few times. The rearrangement uses TRBV7-8 and TRBJ1-3; D perhaps matches TRBD1 (5 bases). Germline assignment: CDR1 SGHVS and CDR2 FQNEAQ. V lost 0 bases, J lost 4 bases, and 19 bases lay in between. This CDR3 spans 18 amino acids. CDR3 DNA: TGTGCCAGCAGCTTAGCCCCGACAGCCGTTCAAGGAGGAAACACCATATATTTT. Translated: CASSLAPTAVQGGNTIYF.

This clonotype was observed a few times. CDR3 DNA sequence: TGTGCCAGCAGCTTAGGCGCGGGACCTTCAAGCACAGATACGCAGTATTTT. Translated: CASSLGAGPSSTDTQYF. The gene calls are TRBV7-2 and TRBJ2-3; TRBD2 is a possible D gene (6 bases). The CDR3 has 17 amino acids. Trimming took off 1 base at V and 0 bases at J, with 14 bases between the two ends. Germline CDR1 SGHTA, CDR2 FQGNSA.

V usage is TRBV5-1 and J usage is TRBJ2-7; D gene unclear. The length of the CDR3 is 17 residues. The ends were cut back, 4 bases at V and 2 bases at J, with 22 bases in the middle. The germline CDR1 and CDR2 sequences are SGHRS and YFSETQ. DNA for the CDR3: TGCGCCAGCAGCCCCACCCGGGCGTCGAGCTTACCCTACGAGCAGTACTTC. Translated, it gives CASSPTRASSLPYEQYF.

The chain joins TRBV6-5 to TRBJ2-7; tentatively, D is TRBD1 (5 bases). The CDR3 has 14 residues. Germline V gene sequence: CDR1 MNHEY, CDR2 SVGAGI. The V end lost 2 bases, the J end lost 0 bases, and 8 bases lay between the germline ends. DNA for the CDR3: TGTGCCAGCAGTTACCAGGGCCGCTCCTACGAGCAGTACTTC. Protein: CASSYQGRSYEQYF.

This chain uses TRBV14 with TRBJ2-2, with no clear D. Germline V CDR1 and CDR2: SGHDN, FVKESK. The CDR3 is 16 amino acids. The V gene lost 1 base and the J gene lost 1 base, with 10 bases spanning the gap. CDR3: CASSQVPTVNTGELFF. CDR3 nucleotides: TGTGCCAGCAGCCAAGTACCCACCGTGAACACCGGGGAGCTGTTTTTT.

This clonotype was observed a single time. One end of the junction varies from germline; a read error may be responsible. The CDR3 reads CAGSQEQGRNYGYTF. As DNA, the CDR3 is TGCGCCGGCAGCCAAGAGCAGGGTCGTAACTATGGCTACACCTTC. V and J are TRBV4-1 and TRBJ1-2; D might be TRBD1 (5 bases). The CDR3 runs to 15 residues. The V gene's germline CDR1 is MGHRA and CDR2 YSYEKL.

This clonotype was seen a handful of times. The J gene is TRBJ1-2, the V gene TRBV6-5, with 7 bases lining up with TRBD1. From germline, CDR1 is MNHEY and CDR2 SVGAGI. CDR3 length: 14 residues. Trimming took 5 bases from V and 6 from J; bases not matched to a gene: 9. The chain's CDR3 is CASSPSTGRDGYTF. As DNA, the CDR3 is TGTGCCAGCAGTCCGTCGACAGGGAGAGATGGCTACACCTTC.

This clonotype was seen only a few times. The chain joins TRBV20-1 to TRBJ1-6, with D unclear. CDR1 DFQATT and CDR2 SNEGSKA come from the germline V gene (reference sequence). CDR3 length: 12 amino acids. Deletions cut 4 bases from V and 5 bases from J, with 6 bases between. The CDR3 DNA reads as TGCAGTGCTAACAGTGATAATTCACCCCTCCACTTT. It codes for CSANSDNSPLHF.

The CDR3 region is CASSLTETQYF. As DNA, the CDR3 is TGTGCCAGCAGTTTAACGGAGACCCAGTACTTC. The chain links TRBV12-3 or TRBV12-4 to TRBJ2-5, with D unresolved. V lost 2 bases, J lost 5 bases, and 3 bases lay in between. The CDR3 has 11 residues.

This clonotype was counted a few times. The chain couples TRBV9 to TRBJ2-2; no definite D call. Germline assignment: CDR1 SGDLS and CDR2 YYNGEE. The V end was cut by 0 bases, the J end by 8 bases, with 8 bases between. The length of the CDR3 is 13 residues. In DNA, the CDR3 is TGTGCCAGCAGCGTAGTAGACTGGGGGGAGCTGTTTTTT. Residues: CASSVVDWGELFF. The whole variable domain, remainder taken from reference TRBV9 and TRBJ2-2, is DSGVTQTPKHLITATGQRVTLRCSPRSGDLSVYWYQQSLDQGLQFLIQYYNGEERAKGNILERFSAQQFPDLHSELNLSSLELGDSALYFCASSVVDWGELFFGEGSRLTVL.

V and J are TRBV14 and TRBJ1-2; D is unclear. Trimming pared 10 bases from V and 3 bases from J, leaving 9 bases between. Germline V gives CDR1 SGHDN, CDR2 FVKESK. The CDR3 has 11 residues. CDR3 sequence: CAIRRDYGYTF. For the CDR3, the DNA is TGTGCCATCAGACGGGACTATGGCTACACCTTC.

The CDR3 is CASLPGYTDTQYF. As DNA, the CDR3 is TGTGCCAGCCTCCCGGGTTACACAGATACGCAGTATTTT. This chain connects TRBV7-9 to TRBJ2-3; D gene unclear. The germline V gene encodes CDR1 SEHNR and CDR2 FQNEAQ (reference sequence). The V gene lost 8 bases and the J gene lost 2 bases, with 11 bases spanning the gap. This CDR3 is built from 13 residues.

The chain employs TRBV5-1 and TRBJ2-2; TRBD2 aligns across 14 bases. CDR1 is SGHRS and CDR2 is YFSETQ in the germline V gene. V shed 3 bases, J shed 3 bases, and the junction held 7 bases outside the gene matches. This CDR3 has 18 amino acids. CDR3 in amino acids: CASSSGLAGGVDTGELFF. In nucleotides, the CDR3 is TGCGCCAGCAGCTCAGGACTAGCGGGAGGTGTGGACACCGGGGAGCTGTTTTTT.

This clonotype was observed a handful of times. The rearrangement joins TRBV15 to TRBJ2-7; D is unresolved. Germline V lookup: CDR1 LNHNV, CDR2 YYDKDF (reference sequence). This CDR3 comprises 12 residues. The V end was cut by 2 bases, the J end by 3 bases, with 5 bases between. DNA for the CDR3: TGTGCCACCAGCAGACCAAACTACGAGCAGTACTTC. Protein product: CATSRPNYEQYF.

This clonotype was observed a few times. V gene TRBV5-1 combines with J gene TRBJ1-1, with 7 positions matching TRBD1. Germline V gene data show CDR1 as SGHRS and CDR2 as YFSETQ. The CDR3 totals 16 residues. The J segment lost 0 bases and the V segment lost 4 bases, leaving 9 bases of the junction unmatched. This chain's CDR3 is CASSPGEGQLNTEAFF. The CDR3 DNA sequence: TGCGCCAGCAGCCCGGGCGAGGGACAGCTGAACACTGAAGCTTTCTTT. The full variable domain, its missing parts supplied by reference TRBV5-1 and TRBJ1-1, is KAGVTQTPRYLIKTRGQQVTLSCSPISGHRSVSWYQQTPGQGLQFLFEYFSETQRNKGNFPGRFSGRQFSNSRSEMNVSTLELGDSALYLCASSPGEGQLNTEAFFGQGTRLTVV.

J is TRBJ1-1 and V is TRBV6-5; D is perhaps TRBD1 (6 bases). CDR3 length: 15 residues. V was clipped by 6 bases and J by 1 base, with 15 bases between them. CDR1 MNHEY and CDR2 SVGAGI come from the germline V gene. CDR3 DNA: TGTGCCAGCAGGTTTTCCGGGACACCGAACACTGAAGCTTTCTTT. This sequence encodes CASRFSGTPNTEAFF.

This clonotype was recorded a few times. This rearrangement joins TRBV12-3 or TRBV12-4 to TRBJ1-1; 8 bases are a match to TRBD1. V shed 3 bases, J shed 1 base, and the junction held 7 bases outside the gene matches. The CDR3 runs 16 residues. In DNA, the CDR3 is TGTGCCAGCAGTTTTCGGCCAGGGGGCAGGAACACTGAAGCTTTCTTT. Protein sequence: CASSFRPGGRNTEAFF.

Written as DNA, the CDR3 is TGTGCCAGCAGCTCGGGACAGGCCAGCTATGGCTACACCTTC. Encoded protein: CASSSGQASYGYTF. The V call is TRBV7-2, the J call TRBJ1-2; 8 bases agree with TRBD1. Germline V gives CDR1 SGHTA, CDR2 FQGNSA. The trim removed 4 bases at V and 4 bases at J, leaving 5 bases unmatched. The CDR3 runs 14 residues.

The rearrangement joins TRBV23-1 to TRBJ2-1; D is unclear. TRBV23-1 is noted as an ORF with a role that remains uncertain. V was shortened by 6 bases and J by 12 bases, with 12 bases between the two germline ends. The CDR3 has 11 residues. CDR3: CASSVKGRQFF. The CDR3 DNA is TGCGCCAGCAGCGTCAAGGGTCGGCAGTTCTTC.

The V gene is TRBV28, the J gene TRBJ1-2; D unclear. Germline V gives CDR1 MDHEN, CDR2 SYDVKM. The V end was cut by 5 bases, the J end by 0 bases, with 13 bases between. The CDR3 length is 15 residues. Written as DNA, the CDR3 is TGTGCCAGCAGTGATGGACTACAAGCTAACTATGGCTACACCTTC. Translation gives CASSDGLQANYGYTF.

This chain links TRBV24-1 with TRBJ1-2; maybe TRBD1 (5 bases). The CDR3 contains 15 residues. V was clipped by 3 bases and J by 3 bases, with 13 bases between them. The germline CDR1 and CDR2 sequences are KGHDR and SFDVKD. The CDR3 DNA is TGTGCCACCAGTGATCCCGGGACCGCGGACTATGGCTACACCTTC. The encoded protein is CATSDPGTADYGYTF.

V is TRBV7-2 and J is TRBJ1-5, with 8 positions matching TRBD1. From germline, CDR1 is SGHTA and CDR2 FQGNSA. This CDR3 comprises 15 residues. The ends lost 1 base at V and 5 bases at J; junction bases unmatched: 4. CDR3 sequence (DNA): TGTGCCAGCAGCTTAGAACTACAGGGGGATCAGCCCCAGCATTTT. It translates to CASSLELQGDQPQHF.

This sequence joins TRBV30 and TRBJ1-1; D call uncertain. The CDR3 consists of 13 residues. CDR1 and CDR2 from the germline V gene are GTSNPN and SVGIG (reference sequence). V shed 0 bases and J shed 0 bases, with 5 bases lying between them. CDR3 amino acids: CAWSVGLNTEAFF. The CDR3, as DNA: TGTGCCTGGAGTGTAGGGCTGAACACTGAAGCTTTCTTT.

This clonotype came up a few times. The J gene is TRBJ1-5, the V gene TRBV10-3, with unresolved D. The V end lost 2 bases, the J end lost 0 bases, and 8 bases lay between the germline ends. Germline-derived CDR1 and CDR2 are ENHRY and SYGVKD. The CDR3 has 15 amino acids. The CDR3 reads CAISEESVSNQPQHF. The CDR3 DNA is TGTGCCATCAGTGAGGAATCCGTTAGCAATCAGCCCCAGCATTTT.